This T cell receptor beta chain was identified in a study of cytomegalovirus exposure and HLA in healthy donors. Study-wide results and limits: Clonal expansion was found to be greater in HLA-associated TCR beta chains than in equally common others in a later analysis. Across donors, sequencing depth was assumed by presence/absence analyses to be roughly uniform. Fewer N-insertions than the 666-donor mean were reportedly shown by an Asian-associated ancestry cluster in a later analysis.

The PCR employed 60 Vbeta primers together with 13 Jbeta primers. Produced via immunoSEQ multiplex PCR; TCRdb's table is partial and in-frame only. Here the sample spans 82,000 or so clones, roughly a tenth being singletons. This clone was recorded a few times. Its target is not known. Each of the donors was a healthy bone marrow donor. This CDR3 region has 13 residues. Germline-derived CDR1 and CDR2 are MDHEN and SYDVKM. The TCR was taken from a man aged 55 to 70 in good health and CMV-seropositive. The V and J genes are TRBV28 and TRBJ2-5; D remains ambiguous. With the DNA end fitting TRBJ2-4 better, the J assignment may be wrong. Sequenced sample: PBMCs. The CDR3 is CASSLDGMDIQYF. The CDR3 DNA is TGTGCCAGCAGTTTGGATGGGATGGACATTCAGTACTTC.